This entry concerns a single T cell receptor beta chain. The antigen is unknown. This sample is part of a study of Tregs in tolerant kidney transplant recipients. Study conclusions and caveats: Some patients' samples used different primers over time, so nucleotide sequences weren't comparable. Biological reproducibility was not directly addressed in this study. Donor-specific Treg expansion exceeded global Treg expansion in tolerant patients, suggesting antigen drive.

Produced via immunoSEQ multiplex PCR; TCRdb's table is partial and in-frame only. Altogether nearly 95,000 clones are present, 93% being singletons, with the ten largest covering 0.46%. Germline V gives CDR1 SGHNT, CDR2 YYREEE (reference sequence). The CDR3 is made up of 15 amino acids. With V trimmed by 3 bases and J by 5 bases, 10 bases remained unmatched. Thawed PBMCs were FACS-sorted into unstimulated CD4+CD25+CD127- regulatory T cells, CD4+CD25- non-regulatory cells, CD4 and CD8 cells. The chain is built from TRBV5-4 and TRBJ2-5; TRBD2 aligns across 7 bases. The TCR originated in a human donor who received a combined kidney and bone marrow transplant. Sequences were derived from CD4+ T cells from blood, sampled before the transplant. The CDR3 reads CASSSTGKRGETQYF. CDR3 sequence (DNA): TGTGCCAGCAGCTCCACGGGAAAGCGGGGCGAGACCCAGTACTTC.